This entry features one TCR beta chain sequence. After removal of 6 bases from V and 0 bases from J, the junction contained 2 bases not matched to a gene. This CDR3 is 14 amino acids long. Germline loops: CDR1 MNHEY, CDR2 SVGAGI. The entry originates in a study of blood T cell repertoires in COVID-19. On the study more broadly: The study drew acute and convalescent COVID-19 samples from the United States, Italy and Spain.

Some clones are missing from TCRdb's copy, which holds only in-frame ones; the method was immunoSEQ multiplex PCR. The table has around 120,000 clones, 75% to 95% seen once. This chain connects TRBV6-5 to TRBJ1-3; TRBD1 matches at 7 bases. Sequenced sample: peripheral blood. The receptor comes from a human donor with active COVID-19. The donor label of this sample is uncertain. For the CDR3, the DNA is TGTGCCAGCAGGAGACAGGGCTCTGGAAACACCATATATTTT. It is translated as CASRRQGSGNTIYF.